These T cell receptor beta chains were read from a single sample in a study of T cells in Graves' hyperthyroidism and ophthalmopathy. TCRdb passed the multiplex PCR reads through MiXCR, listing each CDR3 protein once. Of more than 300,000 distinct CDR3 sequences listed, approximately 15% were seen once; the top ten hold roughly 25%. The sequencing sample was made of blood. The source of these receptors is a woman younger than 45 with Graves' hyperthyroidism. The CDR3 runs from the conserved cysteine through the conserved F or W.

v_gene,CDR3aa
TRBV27,CASAARGATEAFF
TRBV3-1,CASSQDGNSGNTIYF
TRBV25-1,CASSFGIAETQYF
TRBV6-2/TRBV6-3,CASSLLQGITGELFF
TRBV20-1,CSARLAGGTYEQYF
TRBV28,CASSSPGLAGNNEQFF
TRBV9,CASSVVQPPDTEAFF
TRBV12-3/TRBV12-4,CASSLEAGYRGGNQPQHF
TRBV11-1,CASNKWAGGDTGELFF
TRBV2,CASSDGIGSGGQPQHF
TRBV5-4,CASSQGPVYEQYF
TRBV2,CASSVLAGDYNEQFF
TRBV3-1,CASRKQGVTEAFF
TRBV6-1,CASRDGNYGYTF
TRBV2,CARRARSYEQYF
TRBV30,CACSNSGARDRGSYEQYF
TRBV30,CAWSLGHTGELFF
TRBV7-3,CASRNYGYTF
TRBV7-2,CASSLGANQETQYF
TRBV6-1,CASSTLLEGNTEAFF
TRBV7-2,CASSPQGTLNTEAFF
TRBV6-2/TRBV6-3,CASRTSSIDTQYF
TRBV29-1,CSAAGTSGSAGDTDTQYF
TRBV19,CASRPRVTGPDTQYF
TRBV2,CASSERSLYNEQFF
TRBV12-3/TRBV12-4,CASSVGPIRTDTQYF
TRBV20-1,CSAPGTSGSKETQYF
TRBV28,CASSGSSHEQYF
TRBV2,CARTGQVEAFF
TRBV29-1,CSVTSGNTDTQYF
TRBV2,CASTKGEERLGYEQYF
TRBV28,CASVKGNTGELFF
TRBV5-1,CASSLRTSNDNEQFF
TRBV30,CALRALGFETQYF
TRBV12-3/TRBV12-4,CASSAGLAGLEQYF
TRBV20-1,CSAIGTSLNEQFF
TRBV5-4,CASRPQASSSYNEQFF
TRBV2,CASRRNGQNNQPQHF
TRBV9,CASSVERNTEAFF
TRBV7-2,CASSQTGGNTEAFF
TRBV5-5,CASRIDGAPGSAFF
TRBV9,CASSGLSRTSGDYNEQFF
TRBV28,CASSPAGRGRETQYF
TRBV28,CASVDRVGPQNF
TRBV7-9,CASSPIESSAQHF
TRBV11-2,CASSLGDLAKNIQYF
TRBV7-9,CASSSRGESETQYF
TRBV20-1,CSAKLLGYSNTGELFF
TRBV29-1,CSVDGTVGGQFF
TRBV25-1,CASSESRGGGNNEQFF
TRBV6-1,CASSEHGAGRTQPQHF
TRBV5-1,CASRLDRPYGYTF
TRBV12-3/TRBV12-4,CASSKRGDISNNEQFF
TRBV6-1,CASSTGTGLNSPLHF
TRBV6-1,CASNIEPQGSYTF
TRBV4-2,CASSQDENTEAFF
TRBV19,CASSTNRDRAYGYTF